These 8 T cell receptor beta chains came from one sample sequenced in a study of blood T cell repertoires in COVID-19. The method was immunoSEQ multiplex PCR; TCRdb's version includes in-frame clones alone and lacks a portion of them. The data contain approximately 380,000 clones, approximately 91% of them singletons. The sequencing sample was made of PBMCs or T cells enriched from blood (not recorded which). Receptor source: a woman in her thirties or forties who had been exposed to COVID-19.

The chain is built from TRBV3-1 (or the pseudogene TRBV3-2) and TRBJ1-3; D gene ambiguous. Trimming shortened V by 0 bases and J by 4 bases, and 22 bases separated the two germline ends. The CDR3 covers 19 residues. Germline-derived CDR1 and CDR2 are LGHDT and YNNKEL (reference sequence). The CDR3 spells CASSQESPGPGSRGNTIYF. CDR3 DNA sequence: TGTGCCAGCAGCCAAGAAAGCCCCGGTCCGGGATCGAGGGGAAACACCATATATTTT.

This clone was detected only once. The rearrangement uses TRBV2 and TRBJ1-1, with 7 bases lining up with TRBD1. The CDR3 totals 16 residues. In germline, CDR1 is SNHLY, CDR2 FYNNEI. V was pared by 7 bases and J by 0 bases, with 11 bases of the junction left unmatched. This CDR3 reads CASTHEGGRMNTEAFF. In nucleotides, the CDR3 is TGTGCCAGCACTCACGAAGGGGGCCGGATGAACACTGAAGCTTTCTTT.

The chain carries TRBV6-4 and TRBJ1-1, with D tentatively TRBD1 (5 bases). V shed 5 bases and J shed 0 bases, with 10 bases lying between them. The CDR3 contains 14 residues. Germline assignment: CDR1 MRHNA and CDR2 SNTAGT. This chain's CDR3 is CASSRTSMNTEAFF. CDR3 nucleotides: TGTGCCAGCAGTCGGACAAGTATGAACACTGAAGCTTTCTTT.

The genes are TRBV7-2 and TRBJ2-1; the D gene is possibly TRBD2 (6 bases). The CDR3 is 15 amino acids. CDR1 and CDR2 from the germline V gene are SGHTA and FQGNSA. V lost 5 bases and J lost 12, with 23 bases in between. In DNA, the CDR3 is TGTGCCAGCAGCCCAAGTCGTCTGGTAGCGGAGTTGCAGTTCTTC. Its translation: CASSPSRLVAELQFF.

CDR3 in DNA: TGTGCCAGCAGCTTTCCTAGCGGGGGGCCCCAGCATTTT. As protein: CASSFPSGGPQHF. This chain connects TRBV21-1 to TRBJ1-5. TRBV21-1 is described as a pseudogene. This CDR3 is 13 amino acids long.

The V gene is TRBV2, the J gene TRBJ1-6; 12 positions match TRBD1. The CDR3 is made up of 16 amino acids. Germline V gene lookup returns CDR1 SNHLY and CDR2 FYNNEI. V lost 4 bases, J lost 6 bases, and 4 bases stayed unmatched. The CDR3 DNA is TGTGCCAGCAGTGTTGGGGACAGGGGGCTTAATTCACCCCTCCACTTT. It yields the protein CASSVGDRGLNSPLHF.

The chain employs TRBV11-2 and TRBJ1-5; D ambiguous. The V gene lost 2 bases and the J gene lost 7 bases, with 12 bases spanning the gap. The germline CDR1 and CDR2 sequences are SGHAT and FQNNGV. The CDR3 totals 14 residues. CDR3 nucleotide sequence: TGTGCCAGCAGCTTAAAAGGGCCGGGGCAGCCCCAGCATTTT. Residues: CASSLKGPGQPQHF.

The chain uses TRBV30 and TRBJ2-3, with 11 bases identical to TRBD2. There are 14 residues in the CDR3. Trimming removed 3 bases from V and 3 bases from J; junction bases left unmatched: 2. Germline assignment: CDR1 GTSNPN and CDR2 SVGIG (reference sequence). The CDR3 DNA is TGTGCCTGGAGACTAGCGGGGGCTACAGATACGCAGTATTTT. Its protein is CAWRLAGATDTQYF.